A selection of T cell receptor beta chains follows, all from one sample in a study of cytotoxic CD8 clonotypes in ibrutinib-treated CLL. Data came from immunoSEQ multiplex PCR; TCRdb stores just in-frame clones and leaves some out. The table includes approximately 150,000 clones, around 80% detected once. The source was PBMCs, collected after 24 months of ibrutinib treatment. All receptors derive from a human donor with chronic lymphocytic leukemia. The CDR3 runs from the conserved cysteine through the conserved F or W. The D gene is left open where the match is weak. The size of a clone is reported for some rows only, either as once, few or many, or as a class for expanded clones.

TGCGCCAGCAGCTTGGTGTGGGCAGATACGCAGTATTTT,CASSLVWADTQYF,TRBV5-1,TRBJ2-3,-,-
TGTGCTAGCAGCCCCCAGGGCGCAGATACGCAGTATTTT,CASSPQGADTQYF,TRBV7-7,TRBJ2-3,-,-
TGTGCCAGCAGCATAAACAGGGGTGGCTACACCTTC,CASSINRGGYTF,TRBV13,TRBJ1-2,TRBD1,-
TGTGCCAGCAGTTTCCCGGGGGTCAGCGGAGGAGAAAAACTGTTTTTT,CASSFPGVSGGEKLFF,TRBV27,TRBJ1-4,-,once
TGTGCCAGCGGGGGCTCTGGGGCCAACGTCCTGACTTTC,CASGGSGANVLTF,TRBV6-5,TRBJ2-6,-,-
TGTGCCAGCAAGGACCGAGGGTCCGGGGAGCTGTTTTTT,CASKDRGSGELFF,TRBV7-3,TRBJ2-2,-,-
TGTGCCTGGAGTGTTCGGCAGAACACTGAAGCTTTCTTT,CAWSVRQNTEAFF,TRBV30,TRBJ1-1,-,-
TGCGCCAGCAGTTACGGACTAGCGGGCACGACGTACAATGAGCAGTTCTTC,CASSYGLAGTTYNEQFF,TRBV5-1,TRBJ2-1,TRBD2,-
TGTGCCAGCTCACCAAACAACTACGAGCAGTACTTC,CASSPNNYEQYF,TRBV18,TRBJ2-7,-,once
TGTGCCAGCAGTTACTACGCGGGACCCCAATTTGATACGCAGTATTTT,CASSYYAGPQFDTQYF,TRBV6-5,TRBJ2-3,-,-
TGTGCCAGCTCACCGGCTGGGGGACAGGGTTTCCAGGAGCAGTACTTC,CASSPAGGQGFQEQYF,TRBV18,TRBJ2-7,TRBD1,-
TGTGCCACCCCCAAACCCAGCCTACACAGAATTCAGGGTGACACCATATATTTT,CATPKPSLHRIQGDTIYF,TRBV15,TRBJ1-3,-,once
TGTGCCAGCAGTTTGGGACACAATGAGCAGTTCTTC,CASSLGHNEQFF,TRBV28,TRBJ2-1,-,-
TGCGCCAGCAGCTTGTCAGGGCAGGGAATCACTGAAGCTTTCTTT,CASSLSGQGITEAFF,TRBV5-1,TRBJ1-1,-,-
TGTGCCAGCAGCTTGGTGAGTCATCGGGGAGGTGAGCAGTTCTTC,CASSLVSHRGGEQFF,TRBV5-8,TRBJ2-1,-,-
TGTGCCTGGAGTCACACCTACGAGCAGTACTTC,CAWSHTYEQYF,TRBV30,TRBJ2-7,-,once
TGTGCCAGCAAAAACGACAGGGTTCAGGAAGGCAATCAGCCCCAGCATTTT,CASKNDRVQEGNQPQHF,TRBV28,TRBJ1-5,TRBD1,-
TGCGCCAGCAGCCAAGAGGGTAGCGGGGTCACAGATACGCAGTATTTT,CASSQEGSGVTDTQYF,TRBV4-3,TRBJ2-3,TRBD2,-
TGTGCCAGCAGTTACTTCCGGACGGGATCTAACTATGGCTACACCTTC,CASSYFRTGSNYGYTF,TRBV6-5,TRBJ1-2,-,-
TGTGCCAGCAGCTTGAAAAGCCCTTACGAGCAGTACTTC,CASSLKSPYEQYF,TRBV7-2,TRBJ2-7,-,-
TGTGCCAGCAGTGCCGTCCCAGTGGATACGCAGTATTTT,CASSAVPVDTQYF,TRBV6-1,TRBJ2-3,-,-
TGTGCCAGCAGTCCAGTAGGGACAGAAATTAACTATGGCTACACCTTC,CASSPVGTEINYGYTF,TRBV2,TRBJ1-2,TRBD1,medium-sized
TGTGCCAGTCGAAAGCCGGGACCTAACACCGGGGAGCTGTTTTTT,CASRKPGPNTGELFF,TRBV19,TRBJ2-2,-,-
TGTGCCAGTAGTCTCGGGGTTTCTTGGACCTTC,CASSLGVSWTF,TRBV19,TRBJ1-2,-,-
TGTGCCAGCAGCCAGAGTAGGCAAGAGACCCAGTACTTC,CASSQSRQETQYF,TRBV14,TRBJ2-5,-,-
TGTGCCAGCAGTTATGGGGCAGGGTTTGAAAAACTGTTTTTT,CASSYGAGFEKLFF,TRBV6-5,TRBJ1-4,-,-
TGTGCCAGCAGGGGACAGGAGAACTATGGCTACACCTTC,CASRGQENYGYTF,TRBV2,TRBJ1-2,TRBD1,many
TGTGCCACCAGCAGAAGCGACAGGGGGTTTAGCTATGGCTACACCTTC,CATSRSDRGFSYGYTF,TRBV15,TRBJ1-2,TRBD1,once
TGTGCCAGCAGCCTACAGGCCTACCCTAATTCCTACGAGCAGTACTTC,CASSLQAYPNSYEQYF,TRBV5-5,TRBJ2-7,-,-
TGTGCCAGCAGCTCCCCCCACAGTTACGAGCAGTACTTC,CASSSPHSYEQYF,TRBV7-8,TRBJ2-7,-,-
TGTGCCAGCAGCTTTCGGATGGATATGAACACTGAAGCTTTCTTT,CASSFRMDMNTEAFF,TRBV5-6,TRBJ1-1,-,once
TGTGCCAGCAAATTCGGGACAGGGAACTATGGCTACACCTTC,CASKFGTGNYGYTF,TRBV28,TRBJ1-2,TRBD1,-
TGTGCCAGCAGTGTAGACAGGGACTACAATGAGCAGTTCTTC,CASSVDRDYNEQFF,TRBV6-1,TRBJ2-1,TRBD1,-
TGTGCCAGCTCTCCCCAGGGCTCCTCTGGAAACACCATATATTTT,CASSPQGSSGNTIYF,TRBV2,TRBJ1-3,-,-
TGTGCCAGCAGTACAGGGGAAGGCTATGGCTACACCTTC,CASSTGEGYGYTF,TRBV6-4,TRBJ1-2,TRBD1,-
TGTGCCAGCACCCTAGCGGGGGTGGTGGTTGACACTGAAGCTTTCTTT,CASTLAGVVVDTEAFF,TRBV7-8,TRBJ1-1,-,-
TGTGCCAGCAGTCCCCGACTAGCGGGGAGCACAGATACGCAGTATTTT,CASSPRLAGSTDTQYF,TRBV28,TRBJ2-3,TRBD2,once
TGTGCCAGCAGGAGCGAGGCCAGGGCGAATCAGCCCCAGCATTTT,CASRSEARANQPQHF,TRBV2,TRBJ1-5,-,few
TGTGCCAGCAGCCCACATGGCTACAGGGGGCAGAACACTGAAGCTTTCTTT,CASSPHGYRGQNTEAFF,TRBV11-1,TRBJ1-1,TRBD1,-
TGTGCCAGCAGTGAATTGAGGCCCCAGCATTTT,CASSELRPQHF,TRBV6-1,TRBJ1-5,-,-
TGTGCCAGCAGCGTGGGGGGCCGCTACGAGCAGTACTTC,CASSVGGRYEQYF,TRBV9,TRBJ2-7,-,-
TGTGCCAGCGGACGCAATGAGCAGTTCTTC,CASGRNEQFF,TRBV6-1,TRBJ2-1,-,-
TGTGCCAGCAGCGCGGGACTAGCGGGAGTCTCTGAGCAGTTCTTC,CASSAGLAGVSEQFF,TRBV5-6,TRBJ2-1,TRBD2,-
TGTGCCAGCAGCAAGACGGACTTCTATGGCTACACCTTC,CASSKTDFYGYTF,TRBV7-3,TRBJ1-2,-,-
TGTGCCAGCTCACCAATATCAAACAGGGAGGTACATGGCTACACCTTC,CASSPISNREVHGYTF,TRBV18,TRBJ1-2,-,-
TGCAGCGTTGAATTAGCAGACAGAGGGGGCAGCTATGGCTACACCTTC,CSVELADRGGSYGYTF,TRBV29-1,TRBJ1-2,TRBD1,-
TGTGCCAGCAGCTTAGGACCATGGACCGGGGAGCTGTTTTTT,CASSLGPWTGELFF,TRBV5-8,TRBJ2-2,-,-
TGTGCCAGCAGCCTAGCCTTCGAGGCAGTTGCCGGGGAGCTGTTTTTT,CASSLAFEAVAGELFF,TRBV28,TRBJ2-2,-,once
TGTGCCTGGAAACCGGGACAGGGGGCCAGGGAGCAGTACTTC,CAWKPGQGAREQYF,TRBV30,TRBJ2-7,TRBD1,-
TGTGCCAGCAGCGCCACCAGGGGCTACACCTTC,CASSATRGYTF,TRBV9,TRBJ1-2,-,-
TGTGCCAGCAGTGAAGTTCTGGTGAATTCACCCCTCCACTTT,CASSEVLVNSPLHF,TRBV2,TRBJ1-6,-,-
TGCAGCGTCCCCTTGGGGGGCCAGAATGGCTACACCTTC,CSVPLGGQNGYTF,TRBV29-1,TRBJ1-2,-,-
TGTGCCAGCAGACGAAAAGCGGAACGTTGGGCAGATACGCAGTATTTT,CASRRKAERWADTQYF,TRBV6-6,TRBJ2-3,-,-
TGTGCCAGCAGCGCCCTCGATAGCAATCAGCCCCAGCATTTT,CASSALDSNQPQHF,TRBV7-9,TRBJ1-5,-,-
TGTGCCAGCAGCCGGCGGGTAGACGCAGTAAGCAATGAGCAGTTCTTC,CASSRRVDAVSNEQFF,TRBV27,TRBJ2-1,-,-
TGTGCCAGCAGCGTAGTCGGCGGGCAAGAGACCCAGTACTTC,CASSVVGGQETQYF,TRBV9,TRBJ2-5,-,-
TGTGCCTGGAGTGTACACGGTTTCTCTGGAAACACCATATATTTT,CAWSVHGFSGNTIYF,TRBV30,TRBJ1-3,-,-
TGTGCCAGTAGTATGACCGGGTTCCACGAGCAGTACTTC,CASSMTGFHEQYF,TRBV19,TRBJ2-7,-,-
TGTGCCAGCAGCCCCCGACAGGGACAGGGCAATCAGCCCCAGCATTTT,CASSPRQGQGNQPQHF,TRBV5-5,TRBJ1-5,TRBD1,-